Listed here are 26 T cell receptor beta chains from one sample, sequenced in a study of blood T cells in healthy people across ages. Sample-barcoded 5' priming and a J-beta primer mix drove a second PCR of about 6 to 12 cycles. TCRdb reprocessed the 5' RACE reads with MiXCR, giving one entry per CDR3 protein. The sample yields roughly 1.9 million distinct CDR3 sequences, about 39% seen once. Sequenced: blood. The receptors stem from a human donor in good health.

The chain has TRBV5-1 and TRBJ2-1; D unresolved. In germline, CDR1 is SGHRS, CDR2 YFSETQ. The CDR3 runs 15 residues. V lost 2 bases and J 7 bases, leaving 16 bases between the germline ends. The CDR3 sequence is CASSFGLLIGNEQFF. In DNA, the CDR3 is TGCGCCAGCAGCTTTGGCCTCTTGATTGGGAATGAGCAGTTCTTC.

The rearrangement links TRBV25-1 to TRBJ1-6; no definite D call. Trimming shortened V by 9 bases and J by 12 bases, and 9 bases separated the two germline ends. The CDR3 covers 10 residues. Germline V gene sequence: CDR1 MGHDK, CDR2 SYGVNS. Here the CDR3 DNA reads TGTGCCAGTTCTCCTCAACCCCTCCACTTT. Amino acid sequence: CASSPQPLHF.

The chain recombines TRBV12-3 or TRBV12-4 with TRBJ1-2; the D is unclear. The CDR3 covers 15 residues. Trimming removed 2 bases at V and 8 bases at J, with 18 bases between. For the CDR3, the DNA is TGTGCCAGCAGTTTATTTCGCGGATCCTCCTCCGGCTACACCTTC. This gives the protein CASSLFRGSSSGYTF.

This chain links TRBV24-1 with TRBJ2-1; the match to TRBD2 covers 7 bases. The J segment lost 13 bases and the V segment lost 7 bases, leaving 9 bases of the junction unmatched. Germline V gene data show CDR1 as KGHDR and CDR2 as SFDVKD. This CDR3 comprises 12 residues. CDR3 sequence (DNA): TGTGCCACCAGCGGGAGGACTAGGGTCCAGTTCTTC. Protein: CATSGRTRVQFF.

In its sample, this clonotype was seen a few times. CDR3 DNA: TGTGCCAGCAGCTCCAACAGGGCTGGCTACACCTTC. The encoded protein is CASSSNRAGYTF. The rearrangement joins TRBV7-2 to TRBJ1-2, with D maybe TRBD1 (6 bases). Germline V gene lookup returns CDR1 SGHTA and CDR2 FQGNSA. The CDR3 is made up of 12 amino acids. The V end lost 4 bases, the J end lost 7 bases, and 10 bases lay between the germline ends.

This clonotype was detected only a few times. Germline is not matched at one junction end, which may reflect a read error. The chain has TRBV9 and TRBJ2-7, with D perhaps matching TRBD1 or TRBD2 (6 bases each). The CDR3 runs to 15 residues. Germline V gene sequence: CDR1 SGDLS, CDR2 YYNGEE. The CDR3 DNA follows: TGTACCAGCAGCGTAGGAGGGGGGACCCCCTACGAGCAGTACTTC. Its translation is CTSSVGGGTPYEQYF.

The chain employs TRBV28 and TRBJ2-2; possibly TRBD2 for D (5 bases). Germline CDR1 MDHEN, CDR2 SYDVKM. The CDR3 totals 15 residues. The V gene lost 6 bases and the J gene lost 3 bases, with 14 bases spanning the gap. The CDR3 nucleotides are TGTGCCAGCAGCCGCTTAGGGCGGGACACCGGGGAGCTGTTTTTT. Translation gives CASSRLGRDTGELFF.

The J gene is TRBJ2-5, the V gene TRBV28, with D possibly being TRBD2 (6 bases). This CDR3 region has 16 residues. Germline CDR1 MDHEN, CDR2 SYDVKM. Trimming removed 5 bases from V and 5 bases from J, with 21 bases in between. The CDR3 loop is CASSLLSELAWETQYF. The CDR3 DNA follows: TGTGCCAGCAGTCTACTATCGGAACTAGCTTGGGAGACCCAGTACTTC.

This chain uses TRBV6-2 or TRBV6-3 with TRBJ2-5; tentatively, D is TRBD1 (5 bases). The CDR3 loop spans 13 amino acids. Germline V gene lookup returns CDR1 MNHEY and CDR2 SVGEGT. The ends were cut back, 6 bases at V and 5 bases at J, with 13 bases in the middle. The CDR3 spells CASRTDLRETQYF. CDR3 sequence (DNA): TGTGCCAGCAGGACAGACCTTCGGGAGACCCAGTACTTC.

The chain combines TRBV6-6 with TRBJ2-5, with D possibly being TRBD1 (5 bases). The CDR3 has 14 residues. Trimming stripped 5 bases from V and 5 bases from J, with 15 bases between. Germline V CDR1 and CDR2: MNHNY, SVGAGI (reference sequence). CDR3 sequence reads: CASSPTVYAETQYF. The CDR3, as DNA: TGTGCCAGCAGTCCGACAGTATATGCGGAGACCCAGTACTTC.

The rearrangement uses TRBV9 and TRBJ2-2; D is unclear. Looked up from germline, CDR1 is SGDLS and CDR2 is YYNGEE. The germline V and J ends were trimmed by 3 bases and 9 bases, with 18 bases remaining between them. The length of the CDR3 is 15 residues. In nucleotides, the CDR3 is TGTGCCAGCAGCGGTCGCCGGGCCCCCAACAGGGAGCTGTTTTTT. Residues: CASSGRRAPNRELFF.

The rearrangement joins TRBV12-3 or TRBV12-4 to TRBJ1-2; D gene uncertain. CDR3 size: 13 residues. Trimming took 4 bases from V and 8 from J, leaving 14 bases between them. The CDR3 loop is CASSYEPMGGYTF. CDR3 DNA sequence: TGTGCCAGCAGTTATGAACCGATGGGGGGCTACACCTTC.

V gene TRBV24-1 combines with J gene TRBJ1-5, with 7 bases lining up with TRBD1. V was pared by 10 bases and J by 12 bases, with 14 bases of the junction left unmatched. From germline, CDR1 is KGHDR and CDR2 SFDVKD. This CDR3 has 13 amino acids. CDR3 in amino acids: CATAGTTGDHQHF. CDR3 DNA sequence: TGTGCCACAGCGGGAACCACAGGGGACCACCAGCATTTT.

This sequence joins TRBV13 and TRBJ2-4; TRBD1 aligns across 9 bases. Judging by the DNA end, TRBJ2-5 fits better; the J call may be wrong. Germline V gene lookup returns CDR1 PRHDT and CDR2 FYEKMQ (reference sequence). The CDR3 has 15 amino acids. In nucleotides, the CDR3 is TGTGCCAGCAGCCCTGAACAGGGGGCATTCGAGACCCAGTACTTC. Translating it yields CASSPEQGAFETQYF.

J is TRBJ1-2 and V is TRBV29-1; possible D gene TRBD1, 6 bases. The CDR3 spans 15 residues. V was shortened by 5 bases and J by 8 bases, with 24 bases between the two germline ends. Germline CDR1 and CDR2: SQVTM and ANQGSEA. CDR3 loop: CSVTLAQGNTRGYTF. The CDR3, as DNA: TGCAGCGTTACCCTTGCTCAGGGGAATACGAGAGGCTACACCTTC.

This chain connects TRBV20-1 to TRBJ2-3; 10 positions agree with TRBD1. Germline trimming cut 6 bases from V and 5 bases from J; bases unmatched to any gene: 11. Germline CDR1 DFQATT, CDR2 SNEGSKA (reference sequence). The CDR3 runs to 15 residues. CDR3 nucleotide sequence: TGCAGTGCCTCCGCTAGACAGGGGGCGGAAGATACGCAGTATTTT. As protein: CSASARQGAEDTQYF.

The CDR3 DNA reads TGTGCCAGCAGCCAAGTTCAGCGTTCTGGCTACACCTTC. This codes for CASSQVQRSGYTF. The V call is TRBV14, the J call TRBJ1-2; D remains unclear. Germline V gene data show CDR1 as SGHDN and CDR2 as FVKESK. The CDR3 totals 13 residues. V was clipped by 1 base and J by 7 bases, with 10 bases between them.

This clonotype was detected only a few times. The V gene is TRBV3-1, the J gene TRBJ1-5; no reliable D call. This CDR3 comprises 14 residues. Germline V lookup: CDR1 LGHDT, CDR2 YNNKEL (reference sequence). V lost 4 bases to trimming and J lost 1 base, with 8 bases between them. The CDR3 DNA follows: TGTGCCAGCAGCCCGTGGGAAAGCAATCAGCCCCAGCATTTT. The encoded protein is CASSPWESNQPQHF.

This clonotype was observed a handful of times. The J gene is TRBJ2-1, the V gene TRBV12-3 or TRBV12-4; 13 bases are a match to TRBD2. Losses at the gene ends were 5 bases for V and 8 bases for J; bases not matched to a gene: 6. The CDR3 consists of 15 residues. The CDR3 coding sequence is TGTGCCAGCAGTCCGACTAGCGGGGGGTTTCATGAGCAGTTCTTC. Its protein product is CASSPTSGGFHEQFF.

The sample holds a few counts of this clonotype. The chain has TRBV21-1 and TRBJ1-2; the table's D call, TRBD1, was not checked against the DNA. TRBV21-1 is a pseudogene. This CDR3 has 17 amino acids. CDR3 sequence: CASREEGQGYTNYGYTF. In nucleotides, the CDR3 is TGTGCCAGCCGGGAGGAGGGACAGGGCTACACTAACTATGGCTACACCTTC.

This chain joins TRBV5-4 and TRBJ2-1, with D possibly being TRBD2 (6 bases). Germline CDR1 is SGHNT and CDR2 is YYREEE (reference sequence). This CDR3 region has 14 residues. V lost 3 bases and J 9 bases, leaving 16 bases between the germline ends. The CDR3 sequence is CASSSPVGAGEQFF. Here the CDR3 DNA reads TGTGCCAGCAGCTCCCCCGTCGGAGCGGGTGAGCAGTTCTTC.

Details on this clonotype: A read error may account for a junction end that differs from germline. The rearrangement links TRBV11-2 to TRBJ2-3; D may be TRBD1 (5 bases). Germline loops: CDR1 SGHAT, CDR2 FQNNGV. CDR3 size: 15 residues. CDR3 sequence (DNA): TGTGCCAGCAGCTTAGTTGCAGGGATGGCAGAGACGCAGTATTTT. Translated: CASSLVAGMAETQYF.

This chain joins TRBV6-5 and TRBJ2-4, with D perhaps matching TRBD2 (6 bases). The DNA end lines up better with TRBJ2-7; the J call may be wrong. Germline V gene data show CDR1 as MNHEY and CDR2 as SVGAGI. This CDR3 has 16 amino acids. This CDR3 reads CASSPSTGLLVDEQYF. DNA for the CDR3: TGTGCCAGCAGTCCCTCTACGGGACTCCTGGTCGACGAGCAGTACTTC.

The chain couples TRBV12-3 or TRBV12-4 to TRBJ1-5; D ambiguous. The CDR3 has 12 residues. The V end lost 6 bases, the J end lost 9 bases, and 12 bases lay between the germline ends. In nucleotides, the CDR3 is TGTGCCAGCAGGGCCGATCAGCGGCCCCAGCATTTT. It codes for CASRADQRPQHF.

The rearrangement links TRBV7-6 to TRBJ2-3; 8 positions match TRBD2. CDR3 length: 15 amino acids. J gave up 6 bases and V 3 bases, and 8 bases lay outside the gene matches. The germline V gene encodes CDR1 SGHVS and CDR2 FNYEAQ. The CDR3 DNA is TGTGCCAGCAGCTTGCGGCGGGGGGCCCCGGATACGCAGTATTTT. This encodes CASSLRRGAPDTQYF. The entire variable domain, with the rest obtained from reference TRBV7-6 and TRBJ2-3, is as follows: GAGVSQSPRYKVTKRGQDVALRCDPISGHVSLYWYRQALGQGPEFLTYFNYEAQQDKSGLPNDRFSAERPEGSISTLTIQRTEQRDSAMYRCASSLRRGAPDTQYFGPGTRLTVL.

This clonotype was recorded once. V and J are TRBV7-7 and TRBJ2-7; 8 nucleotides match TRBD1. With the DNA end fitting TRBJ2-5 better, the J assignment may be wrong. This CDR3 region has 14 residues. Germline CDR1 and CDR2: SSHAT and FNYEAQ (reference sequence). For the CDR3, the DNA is TGTGCTACCGGGACAGGTGGGGCAATGGAGACCCAGTACTTC. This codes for CATGTGGAMETQYF.